Listed here are 19 T cell receptor beta chains from one sample, sequenced in a study of blood T cells in healthy people across ages. It was with a sample-barcoded 5' primer and a J-beta primer mix that a second PCR of roughly 6 to 12 cycles was run. TCRdb re-called the 5' RACE reads with MiXCR, one entry per CDR3 protein. The sample shows 710,000 or so distinct CDR3 sequences, less than 40% of them seen only once. The sample comprised blood. These receptors were taken from a woman older than 75 in good health.

The V call is TRBV28, the J call TRBJ1-5; 10 bases are a match to TRBD1. After removal of 0 bases from V and 5 bases from J, the junction contained 1 base not matched to a gene. This CDR3 spans 15 amino acids. CDR1 is MDHEN and CDR2 is SYDVKM in the germline V gene. The CDR3 bases are TGTGCCAGCAGTTTATGGGGGACAGGGGATCAGCCCCAGCATTTT. Its protein is CASSLWGTGDQPQHF.

As for this clonotype: Mismatch with germline at one junction end may stem from a read error. The chain uses TRBV12-3 or TRBV12-4 and TRBJ2-3; TRBD1 aligns across 7 bases. The CDR3 is 16 amino acids. The DNA for the CDR3 is TGTGCCAGCAGTAGCCAGACAGGGCTAAGCGCAGATACGGAGTATTTT. It is translated as CASSSQTGLSADTEYF.

The CDR3, as DNA: TGTGCCAGCAGCACCCAAGGACAGGGATTCACAGATACGCAGTATTTT. Translated, it gives CASSTQGQGFTDTQYF. The chain combines TRBV11-2 with TRBJ2-3; 8 bases fit TRBD1. From germline, CDR1 is SGHAT and CDR2 FQNNGV. V was clipped by 5 bases and J by 2 bases; unmatched bases: 9. This CDR3 contains 16 residues.

The chain couples TRBV20-1 to TRBJ2-7; D may correspond to TRBD1 or TRBD2 (5 bases each). TRBJ2-5 matches the DNA end more closely, so the J call is doubtful. The CDR3 contains 12 residues. The germline V gene encodes CDR1 DFQATT and CDR2 SNEGSKA (reference sequence). The CDR3 reads CSIRWDGETQYF. In DNA form, the CDR3 reads TGCAGTATCCGGTGGGACGGCGAGACCCAGTACTTC.

Ten or more counts support this clonotype. This chain connects TRBV7-9 to TRBJ2-3; 11 bases agree with TRBD2. The V gene's germline CDR1 is SEHNR and CDR2 FQNEAQ (reference sequence). The junction had 2 bases not matched to a gene; V was cut back by 0 bases and J by 0 bases. The CDR3 length is 17 residues. CDR3 protein: CASSLAGLAGSTDTQYF. The CDR3 DNA sequence: TGTGCCAGCAGCTTAGCAGGACTAGCGGGCAGCACAGATACGCAGTATTTT.

There are a few counts of this clonotype. One base away lies a much larger clone, so this may be a sequencing read error. The chain carries TRBV29-1 and TRBJ1-1; D is perhaps TRBD1 (5 bases). The germline V gene has CDR1 SQVTM and CDR2 ANQGSEA. This CDR3 has 12 residues. V was shortened by 7 bases and J by 6 bases, with 15 bases between the two germline ends. The CDR3 DNA reads TGCAGCGCCCAGACAGAAGTCGCTGAAGCTTTCTTT. As protein: CSAQTEVAEAFF. Full variable domain (rest looked up from reference TRBV29-1 and TRBJ1-1): SAVISQKPSRDICQRGTSLTIQCQVDSQVTMMFWYRQQPGQSLTLIATANQGSEATYESGFVIDKFPISRPNLTFSTLTVSNMSPEDSSIYLCSAQTEVAEAFFGQGTRLTVV.

In its sample, this clonotype was seen a few times. Given a much more abundant clone one base away, this may be a read error. The genes are TRBV5-1 and TRBJ2-1; the D gene is possibly TRBD2 (5 bases). The germline CDR1 and CDR2 sequences are SGHRS and YFSETQ. This CDR3 is built from 16 residues. The V end was cut by 4 bases, the J end by 0 bases, with 14 bases between. CDR3 DNA: TGCGCCAGCAGCGGAAAGAGCGGAAGCTCCTACAATGAGCAGTTCTTC. This codes for CASSGKSGSSYNEQFF.

This chain uses TRBV11-2 with TRBJ2-3; weak D call: TRBD2 (6 bases). The CDR3 extends over 15 amino acids. V lost 5 bases, J lost 2 bases, and 14 bases lay in between. Looked up from germline, CDR1 is SGHAT and CDR2 is FQNNGV. CDR3 in amino acids: CASSQLTGVTDTQYF. The CDR3 DNA reads as TGTGCCAGCAGCCAGTTGACGGGAGTCACAGATACGCAGTATTTT.

The chain combines TRBV5-1 with TRBJ2-2; 12 positions agree with TRBD1. The CDR3 runs to 18 residues. J was trimmed by 6 bases and V by 0 bases; bases with no gene match: 9. CDR1 is SGHRS, CDR2 YFSETQ, per germline. CDR3 protein: CASSLAGTGGARAGELFF. CDR3 nucleotide sequence: TGCGCCAGCAGCTTGGCGGGGACAGGGGGCGCGAGAGCCGGGGAGCTGTTTTTT.

A note on this clonotype: A read error may explain this, as a much larger clone is one base away. The chain joins TRBV29-1 to TRBJ2-7, with D possibly being TRBD1 (6 bases). Per germline, CDR1 SQVTM and CDR2 ANQGSEA. This CDR3 comprises 11 residues. In nucleotides, the CDR3 is TGTACCGGGACAACGGCGGAGACCCGGTACTTC. Protein product: CTGTTAETRYF.

This clonotype was found many times. This chain joins TRBV2 and TRBJ1-2; D remains unclear. CDR3 length: 11 residues. The V end lost 9 bases, the J end lost 5 bases, and 10 bases lay between the germline ends. The V gene's germline CDR1 is SNHLY and CDR2 FYNNEI. This chain's CDR3 is CASTERYGYTF. The CDR3 bases are TGTGCCAGTACCGAGAGATATGGCTACACCTTC.

Notes on this clonotype: This sequence may be a read error, since a much larger clone differs from it by one base. The conserved final phenylalanine or tryptophan is absent from the CDR3, which likely points to a read error. V gene TRBV6-5 combines with J gene TRBJ2-7; D may be TRBD1 (6 bases). CDR3 length: 14 residues. Per germline, CDR1 MNHEY and CDR2 SVGAGI. V lost 4 bases and J lost 3, with 13 bases in between. CDR3 DNA sequence: TGTGCCAGCAGTTTCAACAGGGAATTCTACGAGCAGTACTTA. Translating gives CASSFNREFYEQYL.

CDR3 coding DNA: TGCAGCGTCCGACTAGGTGAGGTCTACGAGCAGTACTTC. It yields the protein CSVRLGEVYEQYF. V and J are TRBV29-1 and TRBJ2-7, with D tentatively TRBD2 (6 bases). Trimming removed 6 bases from V and 3 bases from J, with 15 bases in between. Germline V CDR1 and CDR2: SQVTM, ANQGSEA. CDR3 length: 13 amino acids.

This clonotype was observed at least ten times. The chain employs TRBV5-1 and TRBJ1-1, with D uncertain. This CDR3 region has 15 residues. Per the germline V gene, CDR1 is SGHRS and CDR2 is YFSETQ. Trimming cost V 3 bases and J 5 bases, with 17 bases left between them. This chain's CDR3 is CASSSADGLGTEAFF. CDR3 DNA sequence: TGCGCCAGCAGCTCCGCCGACGGTCTGGGGACTGAAGCTTTCTTT.

With respect to this clonotype: This could be a read error, since a much larger clone is one nucleotide away. CDR3 sequence reads: CASSTGQSNNEQYF. For the CDR3, the DNA is TGCGCCAGCAGCACCGGACAGAGTAACAATGAGCAGTACTTC. This chain connects TRBV5-1 to TRBJ2-5, with a tentative D call TRBD1 (6 bases). CDR3 length equals 14 residues. V was clipped by 4 bases and J by 11 bases, with 21 bases between them. The germline V gene encodes CDR1 SGHRS and CDR2 YFSETQ.

Of note for this clonotype: One end of the junction is discordant with germline, which a read error may explain. The rearrangement uses TRBV3-1 and TRBJ1-1; maybe TRBD1 (6 bases). This CDR3 is built from 14 residues. The germline V gene has CDR1 LGHDT and CDR2 YNNKEL (reference sequence). The CDR3 DNA is TGTGCCAACAGCCCCTTGGTAGGGGGCACTGAAGCTTTCTTT. Protein: CANSPLVGGTEAFF.

Points on this clonotype: This may stem from a read error, because a much larger clone lies one nucleotide away. The chain carries TRBV7-2 and TRBJ2-3; D might be TRBD2 (7 bases). CDR3 size: 15 residues. Per germline, CDR1 SGHTA and CDR2 FQGNSA. Trimming took 5 bases from V and 7 from J, leaving 19 bases between them. The CDR3 DNA follows: TGTGCCAGCAGCCAATTAGTGGGGGGGCCTTATACGCAGTATTTT. The encoded protein is CASSQLVGGPYTQYF.

Regarding this clonotype: The junction shows a germline mismatch at one end, possibly a read error. The gene calls are TRBV6-6 and TRBJ1-5; no definite D call. From germline, CDR1 is MNHNY and CDR2 SVGAGI (reference sequence). This CDR3 spans 15 amino acids. CDR3 amino acids: CTSSYGWAVDEPQHF. CDR3 in DNA: TGTACCAGCAGTTACGGTTGGGCAGTCGACGAGCCCCAGCATTTT.

This clonotype was seen a few times. The chain is built from TRBV6-2 or TRBV6-3 and TRBJ2-2; perhaps TRBD1 as D (6 bases). Trimming took off 3 bases at V and 1 base at J, with 21 bases between the two ends. The CDR3 loop spans 19 amino acids. Germline V gene sequence: CDR1 MNHEY, CDR2 SVGEGT. CDR3 coding DNA: TGTGCCAGCAGTTATTCGGGTAGAGGGGGAGCGATGAACACCGGGGAGCTGTTTTTT. Amino acid sequence: CASSYSGRGGAMNTGELFF.